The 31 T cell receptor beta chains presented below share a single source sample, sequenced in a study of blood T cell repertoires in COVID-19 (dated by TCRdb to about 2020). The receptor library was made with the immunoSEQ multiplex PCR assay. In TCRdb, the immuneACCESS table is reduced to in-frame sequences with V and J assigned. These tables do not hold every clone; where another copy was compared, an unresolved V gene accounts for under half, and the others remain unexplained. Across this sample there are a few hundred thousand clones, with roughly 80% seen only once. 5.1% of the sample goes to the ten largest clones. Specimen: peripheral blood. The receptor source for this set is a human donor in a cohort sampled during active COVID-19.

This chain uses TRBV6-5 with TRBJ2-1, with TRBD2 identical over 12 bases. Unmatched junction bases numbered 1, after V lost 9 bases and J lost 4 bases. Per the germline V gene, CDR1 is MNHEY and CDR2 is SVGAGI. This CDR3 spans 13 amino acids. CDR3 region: CASTSGRYNEQFF. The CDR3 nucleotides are TGTGCCAGTACTAGCGGGAGGTACAATGAGCAGTTCTTC.

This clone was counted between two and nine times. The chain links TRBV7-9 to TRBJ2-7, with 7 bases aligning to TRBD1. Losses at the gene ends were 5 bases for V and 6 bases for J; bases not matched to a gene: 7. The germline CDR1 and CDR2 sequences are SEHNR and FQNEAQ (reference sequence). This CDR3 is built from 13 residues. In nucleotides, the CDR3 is TGTGCCAGCAGCGGCAGAGACAGGGCCGAGCAGTACTTC. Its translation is CASSGRDRAEQYF.

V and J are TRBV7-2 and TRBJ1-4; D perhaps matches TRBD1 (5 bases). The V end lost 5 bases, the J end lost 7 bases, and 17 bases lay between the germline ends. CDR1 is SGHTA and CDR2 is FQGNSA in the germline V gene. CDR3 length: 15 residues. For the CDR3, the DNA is TGTGCCAGCAGCCCCCAATCTCGGGGGAGTGAAAAACTGTTTTTT. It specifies CASSPQSRGSEKLFF.

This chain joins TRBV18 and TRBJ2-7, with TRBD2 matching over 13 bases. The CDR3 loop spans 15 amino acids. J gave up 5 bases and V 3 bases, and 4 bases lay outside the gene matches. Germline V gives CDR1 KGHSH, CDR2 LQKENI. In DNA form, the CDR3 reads TGTGCCAGCTCACCTCGGGGACTAGCGGGGAACGAGCAGTACTTC. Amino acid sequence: CASSPRGLAGNEQYF.

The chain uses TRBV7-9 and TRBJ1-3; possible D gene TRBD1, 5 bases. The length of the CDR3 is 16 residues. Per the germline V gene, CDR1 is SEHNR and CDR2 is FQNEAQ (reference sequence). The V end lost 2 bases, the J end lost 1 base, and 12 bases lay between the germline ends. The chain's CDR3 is CASSLPARTSGNTIYF. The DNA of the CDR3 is TGTGCCAGCAGCTTACCCGCCCGGACATCTGGAAACACCATATATTTT.

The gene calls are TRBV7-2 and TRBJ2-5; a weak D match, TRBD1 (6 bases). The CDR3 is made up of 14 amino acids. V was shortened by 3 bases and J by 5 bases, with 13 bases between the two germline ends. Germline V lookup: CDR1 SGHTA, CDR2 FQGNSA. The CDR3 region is CASSFTGLGETQYF. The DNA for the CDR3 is TGTGCCAGCAGCTTTACAGGGTTGGGGGAGACCCAGTACTTC.

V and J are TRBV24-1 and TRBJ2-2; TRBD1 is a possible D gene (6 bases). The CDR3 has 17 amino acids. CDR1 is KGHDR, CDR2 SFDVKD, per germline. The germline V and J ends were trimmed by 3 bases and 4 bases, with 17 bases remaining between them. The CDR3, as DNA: TGTGCCACCAGTGATCGCAGGGGACCCCGGGGCACCGGGGAGCTGTTTTTT. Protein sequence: CATSDRRGPRGTGELFF.

CDR3 nucleotide sequence: TGTGCCAGTAGTATTCGGGACAGTAACTATGGCTACACCTTC. Its translation: CASSIRDSNYGYTF. The rearrangement links TRBV19 to TRBJ1-2; 7 bases are a match to TRBD1. V lost 3 bases, J lost 1 base, and 2 bases stayed unmatched. The CDR3 is 14 amino acids. Germline CDR1 reads LNHDA; CDR2 reads SQIVND (reference sequence).

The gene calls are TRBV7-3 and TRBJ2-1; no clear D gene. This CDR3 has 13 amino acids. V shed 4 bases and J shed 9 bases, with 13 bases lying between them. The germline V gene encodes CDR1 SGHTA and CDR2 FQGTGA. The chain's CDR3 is CASSSDWSSEQFF. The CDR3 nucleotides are TGTGCCAGCAGCTCCGACTGGAGTAGTGAGCAGTTCTTC.

The CDR3 reads CASSQGPSRTYEQYF. The CDR3 bases are TGCGCCAGCAGCCAAGGTCCTTCGAGGACCTACGAGCAGTACTTC. The chain uses TRBV4-3 and TRBJ2-7; D gene ambiguous. The CDR3 extends over 15 amino acids. V shed 1 base and J shed 2 bases, with 12 bases lying between them. The germline gives CDR1 LGHNA, CDR2 YSLEER.

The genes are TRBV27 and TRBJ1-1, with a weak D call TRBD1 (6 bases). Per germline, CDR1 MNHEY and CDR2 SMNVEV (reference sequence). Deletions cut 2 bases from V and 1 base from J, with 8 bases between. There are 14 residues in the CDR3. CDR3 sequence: CASSLTGTNTEAFF. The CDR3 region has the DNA TGTGCCAGCAGTTTAACAGGGACGAACACTGAAGCTTTCTTT.

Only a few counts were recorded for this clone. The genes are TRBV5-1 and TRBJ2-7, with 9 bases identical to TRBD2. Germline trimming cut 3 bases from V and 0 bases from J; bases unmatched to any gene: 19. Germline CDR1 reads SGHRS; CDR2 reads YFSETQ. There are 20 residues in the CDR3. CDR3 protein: CASSSPIDELAGRSSYEQYF. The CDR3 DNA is TGCGCCAGCAGCTCGCCGATAGATGAACTAGCGGGCCGAAGCTCCTACGAGCAGTACTTC.

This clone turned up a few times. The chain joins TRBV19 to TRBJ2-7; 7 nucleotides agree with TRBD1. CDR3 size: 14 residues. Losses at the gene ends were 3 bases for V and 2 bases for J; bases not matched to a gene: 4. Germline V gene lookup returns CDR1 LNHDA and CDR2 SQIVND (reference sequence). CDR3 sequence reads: CASSMGQRAYEQYF. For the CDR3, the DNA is TGTGCCAGTAGTATGGGACAGAGAGCCTACGAGCAGTACTTC.

CDR3 protein: CASSTDRGYTEAFF. Here the CDR3 DNA reads TGTGCCAGCTCAACGGACCGGGGTTACACTGAAGCTTTCTTT. The chain has TRBV18 and TRBJ1-1; no clear D gene. V shed 5 bases and J shed 3 bases, with 13 bases lying between them. CDR3 size: 14 residues. Germline assignment: CDR1 KGHSH and CDR2 LQKENI.

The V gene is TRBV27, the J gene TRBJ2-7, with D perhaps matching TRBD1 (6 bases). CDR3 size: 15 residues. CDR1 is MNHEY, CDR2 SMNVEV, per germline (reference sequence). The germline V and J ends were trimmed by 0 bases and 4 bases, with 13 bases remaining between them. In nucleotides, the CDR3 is TGTGCCAGCAGTTTATCCCGGCAGGGGACATACGAGCAGTACTTC. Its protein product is CASSLSRQGTYEQYF.

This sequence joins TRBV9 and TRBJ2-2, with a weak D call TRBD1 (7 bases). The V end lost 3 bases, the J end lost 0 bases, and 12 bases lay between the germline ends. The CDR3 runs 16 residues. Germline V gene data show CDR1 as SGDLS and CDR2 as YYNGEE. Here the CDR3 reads CASSAGGSPNTGELFF. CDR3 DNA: TGTGCCAGCAGCGCAGGGGGGAGCCCGAACACCGGGGAGCTGTTTTTT.

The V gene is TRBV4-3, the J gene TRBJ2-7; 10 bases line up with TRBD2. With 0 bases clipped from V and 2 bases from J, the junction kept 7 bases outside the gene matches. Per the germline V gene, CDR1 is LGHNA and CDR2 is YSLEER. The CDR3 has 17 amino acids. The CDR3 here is CASSQDLAGGTTYEQYF. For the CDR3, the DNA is TGCGCCAGCAGCCAAGATTTAGCGGGAGGAACTACCTACGAGCAGTACTTC.

CDR3 sequence reads: CASSHLGQGGDEQYF. The CDR3 DNA follows: TGCGCCAGCAGCCATCTCGGACAGGGAGGAGACGAGCAGTACTTC. The chain couples TRBV4-1 to TRBJ2-7, with TRBD1 matching over 8 bases. This CDR3 has 15 residues. With V trimmed by 3 bases and J by 5 bases, 9 bases remained unmatched. Germline assignment: CDR1 MGHRA and CDR2 YSYEKL.

The CDR3, as DNA: TGCGCCAGCAGCCAAGAGACTCAGGGCTATGGCTACACCTTC. Its translation is CASSQETQGYGYTF. This chain joins TRBV4-1 and TRBJ1-2; tentatively, D is TRBD1 (5 bases). The CDR3 is made up of 14 amino acids. In germline, CDR1 is MGHRA, CDR2 YSYEKL. Trimming stripped 0 bases from V and 4 bases from J, with 9 bases between.

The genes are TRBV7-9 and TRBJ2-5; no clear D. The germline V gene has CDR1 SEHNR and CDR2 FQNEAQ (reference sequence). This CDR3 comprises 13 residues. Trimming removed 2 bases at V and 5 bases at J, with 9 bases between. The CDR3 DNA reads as TGTGCCAGCAGCTTAAATCCGCAGGAGACCCAGTACTTC. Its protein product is CASSLNPQETQYF.

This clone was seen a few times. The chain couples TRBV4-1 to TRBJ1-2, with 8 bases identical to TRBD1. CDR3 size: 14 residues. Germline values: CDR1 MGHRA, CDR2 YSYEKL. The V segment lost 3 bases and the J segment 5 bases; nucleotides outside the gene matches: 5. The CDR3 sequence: CASSQAGGQYGYTF. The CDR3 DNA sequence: TGCGCCAGCAGCCAGGCAGGGGGCCAGTATGGCTACACCTTC.

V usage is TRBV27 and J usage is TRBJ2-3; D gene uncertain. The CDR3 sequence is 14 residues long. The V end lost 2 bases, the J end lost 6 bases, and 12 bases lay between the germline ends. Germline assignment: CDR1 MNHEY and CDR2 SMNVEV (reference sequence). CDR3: CASSLNSGWDTQYF. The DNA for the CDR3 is TGTGCCAGCAGTTTAAATTCCGGGTGGGATACGCAGTATTTT.

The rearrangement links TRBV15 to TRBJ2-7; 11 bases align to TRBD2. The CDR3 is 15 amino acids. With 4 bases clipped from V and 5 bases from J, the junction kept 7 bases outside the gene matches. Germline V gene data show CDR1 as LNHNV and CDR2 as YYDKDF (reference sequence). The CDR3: CATSKSSGRSHEQYF. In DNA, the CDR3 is TGTGCCACCAGCAAATCTAGCGGGAGGTCCCACGAGCAGTACTTC.

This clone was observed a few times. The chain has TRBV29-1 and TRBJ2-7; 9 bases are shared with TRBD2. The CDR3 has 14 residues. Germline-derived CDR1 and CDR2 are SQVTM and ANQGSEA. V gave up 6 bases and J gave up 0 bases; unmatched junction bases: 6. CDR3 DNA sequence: TGCAGCGTGGCTACTAGCGGGTTCTCCTACGAGCAGTACTTC. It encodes CSVATSGFSYEQYF.

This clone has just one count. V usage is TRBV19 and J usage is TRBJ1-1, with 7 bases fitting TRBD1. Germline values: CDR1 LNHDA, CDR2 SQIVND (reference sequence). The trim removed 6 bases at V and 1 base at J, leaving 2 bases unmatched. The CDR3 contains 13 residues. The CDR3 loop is CASSTGENTEAFF. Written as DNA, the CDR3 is TGTGCCAGTAGCACAGGGGAGAACACTGAAGCTTTCTTT.

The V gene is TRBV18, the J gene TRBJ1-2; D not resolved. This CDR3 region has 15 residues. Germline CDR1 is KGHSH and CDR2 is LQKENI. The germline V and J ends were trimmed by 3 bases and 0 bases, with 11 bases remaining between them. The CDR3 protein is CASSPSAGSNYGYTF. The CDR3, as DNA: TGTGCCAGCTCACCGTCGGCGGGGTCTAACTATGGCTACACCTTC.

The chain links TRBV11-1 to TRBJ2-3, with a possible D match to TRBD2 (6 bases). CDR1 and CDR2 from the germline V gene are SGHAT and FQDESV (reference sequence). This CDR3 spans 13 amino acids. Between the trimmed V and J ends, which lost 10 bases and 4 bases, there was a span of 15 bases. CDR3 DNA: TGTGCCACCGGGGGAGTTGCGGCAGATACGCAGTATTTT. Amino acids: CATGGVAADTQYF. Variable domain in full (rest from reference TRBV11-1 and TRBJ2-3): EAEVAQSPRYKITEKSQAVAFWCDPISGHATLYWYRQILGQGPELLVQFQDESVVDDSQLPKDRFSAERLKGVDSTLKIQPAELGDSAMYLCATGGVAADTQYFGPGTRLTVL.

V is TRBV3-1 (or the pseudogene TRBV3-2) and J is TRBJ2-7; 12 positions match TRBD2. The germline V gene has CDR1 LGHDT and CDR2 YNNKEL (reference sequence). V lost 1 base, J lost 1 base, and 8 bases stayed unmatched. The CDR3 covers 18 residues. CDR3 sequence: CASSQGLAGGPLSYEQYF. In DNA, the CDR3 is TGTGCCAGCAGCCAAGGTCTAGCGGGAGGGCCCCTATCCTACGAGCAGTACTTC.

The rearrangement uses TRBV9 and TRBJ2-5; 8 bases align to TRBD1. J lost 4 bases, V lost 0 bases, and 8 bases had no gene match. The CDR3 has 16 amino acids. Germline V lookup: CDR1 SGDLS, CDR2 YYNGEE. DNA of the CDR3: TGTGCCAGCAGCGTAGCAGGCAGGGGGCTTGGAGAGACCCAGTACTTC. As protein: CASSVAGRGLGETQYF.

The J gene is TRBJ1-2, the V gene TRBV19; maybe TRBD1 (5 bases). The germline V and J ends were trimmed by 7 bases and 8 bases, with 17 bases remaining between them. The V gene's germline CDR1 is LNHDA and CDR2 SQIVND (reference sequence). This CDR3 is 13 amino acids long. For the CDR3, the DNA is TGTGCCAGTACTCTAGGAGGGGTTCGCGGCTACACCTTC. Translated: CASTLGGVRGYTF.

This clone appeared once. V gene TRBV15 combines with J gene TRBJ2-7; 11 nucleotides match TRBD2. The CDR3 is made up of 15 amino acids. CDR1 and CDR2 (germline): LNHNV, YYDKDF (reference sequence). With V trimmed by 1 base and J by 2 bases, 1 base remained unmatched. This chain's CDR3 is CATSRGLAGTYEQYF. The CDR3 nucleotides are TGTGCCACCAGCAGAGGACTAGCGGGAACCTACGAGCAGTACTTC.